The sequence of this T cell receptor (beta chain) was determined in a study of early T cells in non-severe SARS-CoV-2 infection. TCRdb reprocessed the 5' RACE reads via MiXCR and lists one record per CDR3 protein. Of more than 85,000 distinct CDR3 sequences in the sample, roughly 17% were seen once. General study results and limits: The study's VDJdb matching favored anti-spike CD8 responses and missed private and CD4 specificities.

CDR3 length: 16 residues. In germline, CDR1 is MNHNY, CDR2 SVGAGI (reference sequence). V trimming: 4 bases; J trimming: 5 bases; junction bases outside the gene matches: 11. With regard to this clonotype: Its target is not known.

Sequenced material: whole blood. The V call is TRBV6-6, the J call TRBJ2-1, with 7 bases fitting TRBD1. This receptor was obtained from an adult who was a healthcare worker with PCR-confirmed SARS-CoV-2 infection or an uninfected control (not recorded which). For the CDR3, the DNA is TGTGCCAGCAGTTCCGCCAAGGGGGCGAGGAACAATGAGCAGTTCTTC. Its translation is CASSSAKGARNNEQFF.